The source of this T cell receptor beta chain is a study of early T cells in non-severe SARS-CoV-2 infection (dated by TCRdb to 2020 to 2023). For context, the study as a whole: Because TCR sequencing relied on bulk RNA taken from unsorted whole blood, pairing of alpha and beta chains was not possible. Summary of the overall study and its limitations: VDJdb matching was skewed toward anti-spike CD8 responses and likely underestimated virus-specific expansions, missing private and CD4 specificities.

This clonotype was counted between two and nine times. The clone's antigen remains unknown. Base qualities are missing; no much larger clone stands one base away. Set within a cohort of healthcare workers in London, UK, this nested case-control study involved weekly PCR testing of nasopharyngeal swabs along with blood sampling. Healthcare workers were recruited during the week of the UK lockdown, between 23 and 31 March 2020, and followed weekly for up to about 15 weeks. Library construction relied on 5' RACE. The run used a NextSeq 500. The TCR library protocol attached unique molecular identifiers to individual cDNA molecules to correct for sequencing error and PCR bias. Sequencing covered both TCR alpha and beta chains, and within each sample the abundances of alpha and beta sequences were tightly co-correlated. In the original analysis: Decombinator V4 was used to perform V gene, J gene and CDR3 annotation of TCR sequences. Expanded TCRs were defined as changing significantly between any two time points under a Poisson model with p below 0.0001. Abundances of TCRs were expressed as counts per million after normalisation to the total number of TCRs sequenced in each sample. TRAV1-2 paired with TRAJ12, TRAJ20 or TRAJ33 defined MAIT TCRs, while TRAV10 paired with TRAJ18 defined iNKT TCRs. VDJdb, accessed on 1 November 2021, was searched for TCRs annotated for CMV, EBV and SARS-CoV-2, and TCRs annotated for more than one antigen were excluded. TCRdb applied fastp at Q25 and MiXCR to the public reads, then kept only in-frame beta chains. Records with the same CDR3 protein are collapsed into one entry carrying the most frequent genes and DNA. The authors' filters were not applied to this entry. This sample is represented by around 63,000 distinct CDR3 sequences; 8% to 10% of them were singletons. In total, the top ten clones hold about 16% of the sample.

Spanning cysteine to phenylalanine, the CDR3 consists of 13 amino acids. Only CDR3 DNA remains: 39 bases, in frame from the first base. CDR1 LGHDT and CDR2 YNNKEL are derived from the germline V gene (reference sequence). The V and J ends are trimmed by 0 bases and 13 bases, leaving 12 bases between them. This TCR derives from an adult who was a healthcare worker with PCR-confirmed SARS-CoV-2 infection or an uninfected control (not recorded which). Source: whole blood, taken at baseline. The sequence joins TRBV3-1 to TRBJ1-4, with a tentative D gene TRBD1 over 5 matching bases. This receptor has the CDR3 CASSQDGRQLLFF. The bases are TGTGCCAGCAGCCAAGATGGACGACAGTTACTGTTTTTT.